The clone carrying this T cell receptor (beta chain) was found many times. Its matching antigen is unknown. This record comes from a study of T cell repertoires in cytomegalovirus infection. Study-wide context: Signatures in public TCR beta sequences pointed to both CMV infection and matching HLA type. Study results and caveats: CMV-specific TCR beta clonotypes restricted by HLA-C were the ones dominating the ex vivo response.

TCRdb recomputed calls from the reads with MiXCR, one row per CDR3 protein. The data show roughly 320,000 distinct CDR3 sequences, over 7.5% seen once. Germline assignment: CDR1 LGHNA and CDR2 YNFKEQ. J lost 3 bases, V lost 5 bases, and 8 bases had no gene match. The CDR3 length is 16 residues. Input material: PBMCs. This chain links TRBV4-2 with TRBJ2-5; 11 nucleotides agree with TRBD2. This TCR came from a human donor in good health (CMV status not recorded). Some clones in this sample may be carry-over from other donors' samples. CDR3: CASSAGIAGGEETQYF. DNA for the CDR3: TGTGCCAGCAGCGCGGGAATAGCGGGAGGGGAAGAGACCCAGTACTTC.